Below, 32 T cell receptor beta chains from the same sample are listed, as sequenced in a study of response to subunit inactivated influenza vaccine. TCRdb called the RT-PCR reads again in MiXCR, with one record for every CDR3 protein. The top ten clones hold approximately 10% of a sample with hundreds of thousands of distinct CDR3 sequences, about a fifth of them seen once. Sequenced material: PBMCs from blood, taken roughly 5 days after vaccination. Receptors were obtained from a man aged 45 to 65 who received an inactivated influenza vaccine.

This chain uses TRBV3-1 with TRBJ2-1; D gene ambiguous. This CDR3 comprises 15 residues. Looked up from germline, CDR1 is LGHDT and CDR2 is YNNKEL (reference sequence). V was shortened by 0 bases and J by 2 bases, with 8 bases between the two germline ends. This CDR3 reads CASSQDPSTYNEQFF. In nucleotides, the CDR3 is TGTGCCAGCAGCCAAGACCCCTCCACCTACAATGAGCAGTTCTTC.

This clonotype was found many times. The genes are TRBV12-3 or TRBV12-4 and TRBJ2-3; 7 positions match TRBD2. Trimming took 7 bases from V and 1 from J; bases not matched to a gene: 11. The CDR3 length is 16 residues. DNA of the CDR3: TGTGCCAGCAACAATTGGGTTACTAGCGGCACAGATACGCAGTATTTT. Translation gives CASNNWVTSGTDTQYF.

This clonotype came up a few times. The gene calls are TRBV20-1 and TRBJ2-4; D is unclear. The CDR3 loop spans 18 amino acids. V dropped 5 bases and J dropped 1 base, with 24 bases sitting between them. Germline V gene lookup returns CDR1 DFQATT and CDR2 SNEGSKA (reference sequence). The CDR3 nucleotides are TGCAGTGCTCTCCCAACCACCGTCTCGGCCGTGGCCAAAAACATTCAGTACTTC. Translating it yields CSALPTTVSAVAKNIQYF.

The chain has TRBV30 and TRBJ2-3, with D unclear. The V and J ends lost 2 bases and 5 bases respectively, with 11 bases between them. The CDR3 covers 13 residues. Germline-derived CDR1 and CDR2 are GTSNPN and SVGIG (reference sequence). This chain's CDR3 is CAWSISLRDTQYF. CDR3 sequence (DNA): TGTGCCTGGAGTATCTCCCTGAGAGATACGCAGTATTTT.

V and J are TRBV29-1 and TRBJ2-2, with unresolved D. Deletions cut 4 bases from V and 1 base from J, with 4 bases between. This CDR3 is 12 amino acids long. Germline V CDR1 and CDR2: SQVTM, ANQGSEA. The CDR3 DNA follows: TGCAGCGTTGCAAAGAACACCGGGGAGCTGTTTTTT. Translating gives CSVAKNTGELFF.

Only a few counts were recorded for this clonotype. This sequence joins TRBV7-9 and TRBJ1-5; 9 nucleotides align to TRBD1. V was clipped by 1 base and J by 4 bases; unmatched bases: 8. The CDR3 is made up of 17 amino acids. The germline V gene has CDR1 SEHNR and CDR2 FQNEAQ (reference sequence). The DNA for the CDR3 is TGTGCCAGCAGCTTAGGGGGCGGGACAGGGATAAATCAGCCCCAGCATTTT. Translating gives CASSLGGGTGINQPQHF.

J is TRBJ2-1 and V is TRBV6-2 or TRBV6-3; the match to TRBD2 covers 7 bases. Germline V gives CDR1 MNHEY, CDR2 SVGEGT. The V segment lost 5 bases and the J segment 4 bases; nucleotides outside the gene matches: 5. The CDR3 sequence is 14 residues long. The CDR3 protein is CASSAPGLYNEQFF. The CDR3 coding sequence is TGTGCCAGCAGTGCCCCGGGACTATACAATGAGCAGTTCTTC.

This clonotype was observed a few times. This rearrangement joins TRBV11-2 to TRBJ2-2, with 8 nucleotides matching TRBD1. The CDR3 extends over 15 amino acids. Germline V gives CDR1 SGHAT, CDR2 FQNNGV. V shed 6 bases, J shed 4 bases, and the junction held 7 bases outside the gene matches. The CDR3 nucleotides read TGTGCCAGCAGAAGCCGGGACAGGCCCACCGGGGAGCTGTTTTTT. This encodes CASRSRDRPTGELFF.

In its sample, this clonotype was seen once. This chain's CDR3 is CASSVEGQGGYEQYF. The CDR3 DNA sequence: TGTGCCAGCAGCGTAGAGGGACAGGGGGGTTACGAGCAGTACTTC. The rearrangement links TRBV9 to TRBJ2-7, with 11 bases matching TRBD1. After removal of 0 bases from V and 4 bases from J, the junction contained 3 bases not matched to a gene. The CDR3 runs to 15 residues. Germline V gene lookup returns CDR1 SGDLS and CDR2 YYNGEE. Full variable domain (remainder filled in from reference TRBV9 and TRBJ2-7): DSGVTQTPKHLITATGQRVTLRCSPRSGDLSVYWYQQSLDQGLQFLIQYYNGEERAKGNILERFSAQQFPDLHSELNLSSLELGDSALYFCASSVEGQGGYEQYFGPGTRLTVT.

A few counts support this clonotype. The V gene is TRBV20-1, the J gene TRBJ2-1; 10 bases align to TRBD2. Germline lookup yields CDR1 DFQATT and CDR2 SNEGSKA (reference sequence). After removal of 6 bases from V and 8 bases from J, the junction contained 13 bases not matched to a gene. This CDR3 contains 15 residues. The CDR3 nucleotides read TGCAGTGCCATACATCCTAGCGGGAGAAACGATGAGCAGTTCTTC. This encodes CSAIHPSGRNDEQFF.

This clonotype was detected ten times or more. The chain is built from TRBV7-8 and TRBJ2-7; 8 positions match TRBD2. This CDR3 spans 13 amino acids. Germline values: CDR1 SGHVS, CDR2 FQNEAQ. Trimming took 5 bases from V and 5 from J; bases not matched to a gene: 5. The CDR3 is CASSPGLEHEQYF. Here the CDR3 DNA reads TGTGCCAGCAGCCCGGGACTAGAACACGAGCAGTACTTC.

This clonotype occurred a few times. The chain employs TRBV5-1 and TRBJ2-2; the D is unclear. Trimming pared 1 base from V and 6 bases from J, leaving 10 bases between. The length of the CDR3 is 14 residues. Germline values: CDR1 SGHRS, CDR2 YFSETQ. The CDR3 protein is CASSLLVDAGELFF. The CDR3 DNA reads as TGCGCCAGCAGCTTGCTAGTCGATGCCGGGGAGCTGTTTTTT.

This chain connects TRBV5-1 to TRBJ1-5; tentative D call: TRBD1 (6 bases). This CDR3 spans 14 amino acids. Trimming removed 1 base from V and 9 bases from J, with 14 bases in between. Germline V CDR1 and CDR2: SGHRS, YFSETQ. CDR3 loop: CASSLTQGSGPQHF. The CDR3 DNA follows: TGCGCCAGCAGCTTGACGCAGGGGAGCGGGCCCCAGCATTTT. Based on the CDR3 plus reference TRBV5-1 and TRBJ1-5, the full variable domain is KAGVTQTPRYLIKTRGQQVTLSCSPISGHRSVSWYQQTPGQGLQFLFEYFSETQRNKGNFPGRFSGRQFSNSRSEMNVSTLELGDSALYLCASSLTQGSGPQHFGDGTRLSIL.

In this sample, this clonotype turned up a few times. The V and J genes are TRBV5-1 and TRBJ1-1, with D uncertain. Trimming took 0 bases from V and 1 from J, leaving 22 bases between them. This CDR3 contains 19 residues. The V gene's germline CDR1 is SGHRS and CDR2 YFSETQ. The CDR3 protein is CASSLGYLPEGFWNTEAFF. The CDR3 bases are TGCGCCAGCAGCTTGGGATACTTGCCGGAGGGCTTTTGGAACACTGAAGCTTTCTTT.

There are a few counts of this clonotype. V and J are TRBV29-1 and TRBJ2-7, with D uncertain. The CDR3 extends over 12 amino acids. Germline-derived CDR1 and CDR2 are SQVTM and ANQGSEA. V was cut by 4 bases and J by 6 bases, with 13 bases left in between. For the CDR3, the DNA is TGCAGCGTTGTTGGGCTGCGTAGCGAGCAGTACTTC. The encoded protein is CSVVGLRSEQYF.

The chain joins TRBV18 to TRBJ2-5; no clear D gene. Germline assignment: CDR1 KGHSH and CDR2 LQKENI. The V gene lost 5 bases and the J gene lost 2 bases, with 9 bases spanning the gap. The CDR3 sequence is 13 residues long. This CDR3 reads CASSTIVQETQYF. The CDR3 nucleotides read TGTGCCAGCTCAACCATAGTTCAAGAGACCCAGTACTTC.

The table lists this clonotype with a few counts. The chain recombines TRBV10-3 with TRBJ2-2, with 8 bases that match TRBD2. The CDR3 contains 17 residues. Trimming removed 0 bases from V and 5 bases from J; junction bases left unmatched: 8. Germline V gene lookup returns CDR1 ENHRY and CDR2 SYGVKD. CDR3 region: CAISESKGLDGTGELFF. The CDR3, as DNA: TGTGCCATCAGTGAGTCGAAGGGACTAGATGGTACCGGGGAGCTGTTTTTT.

This clonotype was found a few times. The CDR3 loop reads CSARELKRSYNEQFF. The CDR3 region has the DNA TGCAGTGCTAGAGAGCTAAAAAGGTCCTACAATGAGCAGTTCTTC. The genes are TRBV20-1 and TRBJ2-1; D uncertain. The V gene lost 0 bases and the J gene lost 1 base, with 10 bases spanning the gap. Germline V CDR1 and CDR2: DFQATT, SNEGSKA (reference sequence). The CDR3 contains 15 residues.

In its sample, this clonotype was seen a few times. V and J are TRBV10-3 and TRBJ1-1; D might be TRBD1 (5 bases). The CDR3 totals 14 residues. With 3 bases removed from V and 7 bases from J, the gap between germline ends came to 15 bases. The germline V gene encodes CDR1 ENHRY and CDR2 SYGVKD. Here the CDR3 DNA reads TGTGCCATCAGTGACGGGGAGGGACTTCATGAAGCTTTCTTT. As protein: CAISDGEGLHEAFF.

This clonotype has a handful of counts. The chain links TRBV6-1 to TRBJ2-3; D may be TRBD2 (6 bases). Germline V gives CDR1 MNHNS, CDR2 SASEGT. The CDR3 is 17 amino acids. V gave up 2 bases and J gave up 1 base, with 16 bases separating them. CDR3 sequence (DNA): TGTGCCAGCAGTGAAATATTCGGCGGGGTGGGCACAGATACGCAGTATTTT. Its translation: CASSEIFGGVGTDTQYF.

This clonotype has a handful of counts. The CDR3 region has the DNA TGTGCCATCAGCCCGAGGGAGGCCTACGAGCAGTACTTC. It codes for CAISPREAYEQYF. This chain uses TRBV10-3 with TRBJ2-7, with D tentatively TRBD2 (6 bases). Germline assignment: CDR1 ENHRY and CDR2 SYGVKD. The CDR3 is 13 residues long. V shed 6 bases and J shed 2 bases, with 11 bases lying between them.

This clonotype has more than one count but fewer than ten. The chain employs TRBV11-2 and TRBJ2-7; 7 bases match TRBD1. In germline, CDR1 is SGHAT, CDR2 FQNNGV. This CDR3 has 16 amino acids. V trimming: 3 bases; J trimming: 2 bases; junction bases outside the gene matches: 10. CDR3 nucleotide sequence: TGTGCCAGCAGCTTGGGTTACCGGGACAGTCCCTACGAGCAGTACTTC. Encoded protein: CASSLGYRDSPYEQYF.

This chain links TRBV5-1 with TRBJ2-5; 11 bases map to TRBD2. CDR3 length: 15 amino acids. The ends lost 5 bases at V and 5 bases at J; junction bases unmatched: 8. CDR1 and CDR2 (germline): SGHRS, YFSETQ. The CDR3 region is CASRLAGDLSETQYF. The CDR3 DNA reads as TGCGCCAGCAGACTAGCGGGGGACCTCTCGGAGACCCAGTACTTC. The entire variable domain, with the rest obtained from reference TRBV5-1 and TRBJ2-5, is as follows: KAGVTQTPRYLIKTRGQQVTLSCSPISGHRSVSWYQQTPGQGLQFLFEYFSETQRNKGNFPGRFSGRQFSNSRSEMNVSTLELGDSALYLCASRLAGDLSETQYFGPGTRLLVL.

This clonotype has a handful of counts. V gene TRBV29-1 combines with J gene TRBJ2-1; 13 bases map to TRBD2. Germline CDR1 is SQVTM and CDR2 is ANQGSEA. The CDR3 sequence is 15 residues long. Losses at the gene ends were 6 bases for V and 4 bases for J; bases not matched to a gene: 6. In DNA form, the CDR3 reads TGCAGCGTCCCCGGGACTAGCGGGATGTACAATGAGCAGTTCTTC. This translates into CSVPGTSGMYNEQFF.

This clonotype was seen more than once but under ten times. The CDR3 bases are TGTGCCAGCAGTTACCGGGACACCGACACTGAAGCTTTCTTT. Translating gives CASSYRDTDTEAFF. The rearrangement joins TRBV6-5 to TRBJ1-1, with D maybe TRBD1 (6 bases). CDR1 and CDR2 from the germline V gene are MNHEY and SVGAGI. The CDR3 contains 14 residues. Trimming shortened V by 2 bases and J by 3 bases, and 10 bases separated the two germline ends.

The rearrangement joins TRBV6-2 or TRBV6-3 to TRBJ2-4, with D perhaps given as TRBD1 or TRBD2 (5 bases each). Trimming removed 2 bases from V and 0 bases from J, with 11 bases in between. The CDR3 length is 16 residues. CDR1 and CDR2 (germline): MNHEY, SVGEGT. Written as DNA, the CDR3 is TGTGCCAGCAGTTACCCGGGGCGCATAGCCAAAAACATTCAGTACTTC. The encoded protein is CASSYPGRIAKNIQYF.

This clonotype was counted only a few times. The V call is TRBV24-1, the J call TRBJ1-2; 7 nucleotides line up with TRBD1. CDR3 length equals 15 residues. CDR1 and CDR2 (germline): KGHDR, SFDVKD. J was trimmed by 8 bases and V by 4 bases; bases with no gene match: 12. In DNA, the CDR3 is TGTGCCACCAGTGACTCCGGGACAGCGGTGAGAGGCTACACCTTC. It translates to CATSDSGTAVRGYTF.

This clonotype showed up just a few times. The rearrangement uses TRBV10-3 and TRBJ1-1, with D possibly matching TRBD1 (5 bases). Germline assignment: CDR1 ENHRY and CDR2 SYGVKD. CDR3 length: 17 amino acids. The germline V and J ends were trimmed by 3 bases and 0 bases, with 17 bases remaining between them. The CDR3, as DNA: TGTGCCATCAGTGAAAATCCCGGACATAGGATGAACACTGAAGCTTTCTTT. Amino acid sequence: CAISENPGHRMNTEAFF.

This chain uses TRBV10-3 with TRBJ2-7; D call uncertain. V was cut by 0 bases and J by 0 bases, with 9 bases left in between. Germline CDR1 ENHRY, CDR2 SYGVKD. The CDR3 length is 15 residues. CDR3 in DNA: TGTGCCATCAGTGAGTCATTTGGCACCTCCTACGAGCAGTACTTC. Amino acids: CAISESFGTSYEQYF.

This rearrangement joins TRBV10-2 to TRBJ2-1; the D call may be TRBD1 or TRBD2 (6 bases each). The CDR3 runs 14 residues. V was trimmed by 6 bases and J by 7 bases, leaving 16 bases between them. CDR1 is WSHSY and CDR2 is SAAADI in the germline V gene. CDR3 loop: CASRRDIMRNEQFF. CDR3 coding DNA: TGCGCCAGCAGGCGGGACATAATGCGAAATGAGCAGTTCTTC.

This clonotype was observed a few times. V is TRBV19 and J is TRBJ2-1; 7 bases align to TRBD2. Trimming took 9 bases from V and 9 from J; bases not matched to a gene: 14. The CDR3 is 14 amino acids. From germline, CDR1 is LNHDA and CDR2 SQIVND (reference sequence). The CDR3 here is CASRRLSGMVEQFF. For the CDR3, the DNA is TGTGCCAGCCGTAGGCTAAGCGGGATGGTTGAGCAGTTCTTC.

Worth noting for this clonotype: A read error is likely, as this CDR3 ends without the conserved phenylalanine or tryptophan. The chain combines TRBV5-5 with TRBJ2-7; the D gene is possibly TRBD1 (5 bases). CDR1 is SGHKS, CDR2 YYEKEE, per germline (reference sequence). V lost 2 bases and J 2 bases, leaving 11 bases between the germline ends. CDR3 length equals 14 residues. The CDR3, as DNA: TGTGCCAGCAGCTTACGGACACTTGCCTACGAGCAGTACCTC. Encoded protein: CASSLRTLAYEQYL.